One sample yielded the 22 T cell receptor beta chains listed below, sequenced in a study of CD8+ T cells in alopecia areata. In each case, RNA was isolated and then reverse transcribed into cDNA as the sequencing template. The protocol was immunoSEQ multiplex PCR, while the TCRdb copy is restricted to in-frame clones and leaves out a portion. The sample consists of 200,000 to 250,000 clones, about 64% of them appearing once. Described treatment: oral pan-JAK inhibitor, 5-10 mg twice daily. The specimen comprised CD4+ T cells sorted from blood, sampled at week 4, from a patient treated with tofacitinib. These receptors all come from a human donor with alopecia areata.

The chain joins TRBV29-1 to TRBJ1-2; D gene uncertain. V was pared by 7 bases and J by 6 bases, with 12 bases between. This CDR3 has 11 amino acids. Germline lookup yields CDR1 SQVTM and CDR2 ANQGSEA. The CDR3 DNA is TGCAGCGCGACCGGTTTGGATGGCTACACCTTC. This gives the protein CSATGLDGYTF.

The sample holds a few counts of this clone. The rearrangement joins TRBV29-1 to TRBJ1-1, with a tentative D call TRBD1 (5 bases). The CDR3 runs to 13 residues. V was clipped by 6 bases and J by 11 bases, with 22 bases between them. Germline V gene sequence: CDR1 SQVTM, CDR2 ANQGSEA. CDR3 amino acids: CSVITGGARRAFF. As DNA, the CDR3 is TGCAGCGTGATCACTGGTGGGGCTAGAAGGGCTTTCTTT.

This clone turned up a few times. The CDR3 here is CAWRGGGAGETQYF. CDR3 nucleotides: TGTGCCTGGAGGGGAGGTGGAGCGGGAGAGACCCAGTACTTC. The J gene is TRBJ2-5, the V gene TRBV30; TRBD2 is a possible D gene (6 bases). CDR1 is GTSNPN, CDR2 SVGIG, per germline (reference sequence). Trimming left V 3 bases short and J 4 bases short, with 15 bases between. The CDR3 loop spans 14 amino acids. The whole variable domain, filled in from reference TRBV30 and TRBJ2-5, reads SQTIHQWPATLVQPVGSPLSLECTVEGTSNPNLYWYRQAAGRGLQLLFYSVGIGQISSEVPQNLSASRPQDRQFILSSKKLLLSDSGFYLCAWRGGGAGETQYFGPGTRLLVL.

This clone was counted only a few times. This sequence joins TRBV27 and TRBJ1-2; 9 nucleotides line up with TRBD1. This CDR3 is built from 16 residues. The germline gives CDR1 MNHEY, CDR2 SMNVEV (reference sequence). After removal of 4 bases from V and 5 bases from J, the junction contained 11 bases not matched to a gene. Written as DNA, the CDR3 is TGTGCCAGCAGTTCTATACTGACAGGGGGAATGTATGGCTACACCTTC. It encodes CASSSILTGGMYGYTF.

A word on this clone: Other DNA sequences in this specimen translate into the identical CDR3. The chain carries TRBV29-1 and TRBJ2-3; 7 positions agree with TRBD2. Germline V lookup: CDR1 SQVTM, CDR2 ANQGSEA. The length of the CDR3 is 14 residues. Germline trimming cut 3 bases from V and 1 base from J; bases unmatched to any gene: 4. CDR3 amino acids: CSVELGGGTDTQYF. In nucleotides, the CDR3 is TGCAGCGTTGAGCTGGGAGGGGGCACAGATACGCAGTATTTT.

The CDR3 region has the DNA TGTGCCAGCAGGGCCTCCGGGACACCGATGGAGACCCAGTACTTC. Residues: CASRASGTPMETQYF. V usage is TRBV2 and J usage is TRBJ2-5, with TRBD1 as a possible D gene (6 bases). This CDR3 region has 15 residues. Germline CDR1 SNHLY, CDR2 FYNNEI. V lost 6 bases and J 5 bases, leaving 19 bases between the germline ends.

This clone was found a few times. This chain links TRBV19 with TRBJ1-2; unclear D gene. Germline lookup yields CDR1 LNHDA and CDR2 SQIVND (reference sequence). The CDR3 spans 12 residues. V was trimmed by 7 bases and J by 4 bases, leaving 10 bases between them. The DNA of the CDR3 is TGTGCCAGTAAGAGGGAAACCTATGGCTACACCTTC. This encodes CASKRETYGYTF.

The chain couples TRBV5-1 to TRBJ2-5; perhaps D is TRBD1 or TRBD2 (6 bases each). V was trimmed by 2 bases and J by 3 bases, leaving 11 bases between them. There are 14 residues in the CDR3. In germline, CDR1 is SGHRS, CDR2 YFSETQ. The CDR3 DNA reads TGCGCCAGCAGCTTACAGGGAGGAGAAGAGACCCAGTACTTC. Translating it yields CASSLQGGEETQYF. The full variable domain, completed using reference TRBV5-1 and TRBJ2-5, is KAGVTQTPRYLIKTRGQQVTLSCSPISGHRSVSWYQQTPGQGLQFLFEYFSETQRNKGNFPGRFSGRQFSNSRSEMNVSTLELGDSALYLCASSLQGGEETQYFGPGTRLLVL.

The chain carries TRBV11-1 and TRBJ2-3; 8 bases are a match to TRBD1. Germline CDR1 is SGHAT and CDR2 is FQDESV (reference sequence). This CDR3 has 12 residues. V was clipped by 5 bases and J by 6 bases; unmatched bases: 1. CDR3: CASSDRGDTQYF. The CDR3 coding sequence is TGTGCCAGCAGCGACAGGGGCGATACGCAGTATTTT.

The J gene is TRBJ1-5, the V gene TRBV2, with D possibly being TRBD1 (5 bases). The CDR3 consists of 13 residues. V dropped 5 bases and J dropped 5 bases, with 10 bases sitting between them. The germline V gene has CDR1 SNHLY and CDR2 FYNNEI. The CDR3 loop is CASSLGEYQPQHF. In DNA form, the CDR3 reads TGTGCCAGCAGTCTAGGGGAGTATCAGCCCCAGCATTTT.

This sequence joins TRBV19 and TRBJ2-7; TRBD1 matches 9 bases. CDR3 length: 14 residues. Unmatched junction bases numbered 3, after V lost 4 bases and J lost 2 bases. Germline V gene data show CDR1 as LNHDA and CDR2 as SQIVND (reference sequence). This CDR3 is CASSTGTGTYEQYF. The CDR3 coding sequence is TGTGCCAGTAGTACCGGGACAGGGACCTACGAGCAGTACTTC. Filled out from reference TRBV19 and TRBJ2-7, the complete variable domain reads DGGITQSPKYLFRKEGQNVTLSCEQNLNHDAMYWYRQDPGQGLRLIYYSQIVNDFQKGDIAEGYSVSREKKESFPLTVTSAQKNPTAFYLCASSTGTGTYEQYFGPGTRLTVT.

V is TRBV5-5 and J is TRBJ1-2; 9 bases line up with TRBD1. Germline V gives CDR1 SGHKS, CDR2 YYEKEE (reference sequence). V lost 0 bases and J lost 2; bases outside the gene matches: 2. There are 15 residues in the CDR3. The CDR3 nucleotides are TGTGCCAGCAGCTTGGACAGGGGGCGCAACTATGGCTACACCTTC. It translates to CASSLDRGRNYGYTF.

The V and J genes are TRBV27 and TRBJ1-6; D is ambiguous. V lost 0 bases and J 9 bases, leaving 15 bases between the germline ends. The CDR3 extends over 16 amino acids. The germline CDR1 and CDR2 sequences are MNHEY and SMNVEV (reference sequence). The CDR3 here is CASSLSGRSRGSPLHF. In nucleotides, the CDR3 is TGTGCCAGCAGTTTATCGGGCAGGAGTCGGGGTTCACCCCTCCACTTT.

The chain combines TRBV4-3 with TRBJ2-3; TRBD2 aligns across 10 bases. The germline CDR1 and CDR2 sequences are LGHNA and YSLEER. CDR3 size: 14 residues. V was clipped by 4 bases and J by 8 bases; unmatched bases: 6. The CDR3 nucleotides are TGCGCCAGCAGCCTCGGGACTAGCGTGGGTACGCAGTATTTT. Translating gives CASSLGTSVGTQYF.

V usage is TRBV6-5 and J usage is TRBJ2-5; 10 nucleotides line up with TRBD1. The germline gives CDR1 MNHEY, CDR2 SVGAGI. CDR3 length: 16 residues. Trimming removed 2 bases from V and 4 bases from J; junction bases left unmatched: 7. This chain's CDR3 is CASSYGTGAGRETQYF. The CDR3 region has the DNA TGTGCCAGCAGTTACGGGACAGGGGCGGGGAGAGAGACCCAGTACTTC.

J is TRBJ1-1 and V is TRBV25-1; D perhaps matches TRBD1 (6 bases). The V end lost 2 bases, the J end lost 4 bases, and 11 bases lay between the germline ends. The CDR3 is made up of 14 amino acids. Germline loops: CDR1 MGHDK, CDR2 SYGVNS. CDR3 sequence: CASSESGRGTEAFF. DNA for the CDR3: TGTGCCAGCAGTGAAAGTGGCAGGGGCACTGAAGCTTTCTTT.

The genes are TRBV29-1 and TRBJ2-3; TRBD2 matches 9 bases. Trimming at V came to 8 bases and at J to 5 bases, leaving 5 bases not matched to a gene. In germline, CDR1 is SQVTM, CDR2 ANQGSEA. The CDR3 sequence is 12 residues long. In nucleotides, the CDR3 is TGCAGCTTGACTAGCGGAGGAGATACGCAGTATTTT. It translates to CSLTSGGDTQYF.

V is TRBV5-6 and J is TRBJ1-6, with a possible D match to TRBD1 (5 bases). The CDR3 runs to 12 residues. Germline values: CDR1 SGHDT, CDR2 YYEEEE. V lost 6 bases, J lost 16 bases, and 17 bases lay in between. CDR3 sequence: CASTSGPRALHF. CDR3 bases: TGTGCCAGCACCTCGGGACCTCGGGCTCTCCACTTT.

The CDR3 loop reads CAIRSGTDIISYTF. CDR3 sequence (DNA): TGTGCCATCAGGTCCGGGACAGATATTATTAGCTACACCTTC. The chain recombines TRBV10-3 with TRBJ1-2; TRBD1 aligns across 7 bases. The CDR3 contains 14 residues. Germline V gives CDR1 ENHRY, CDR2 SYGVKD. J lost 9 bases, V lost 6 bases, and 13 bases had no gene match.

CDR3 loop: CASTPLGGDSYNEQFF. CDR3 DNA: TGTGCCAGCACCCCCCTAGGGGGGGACTCCTACAATGAGCAGTTCTTC. The chain carries TRBV2 and TRBJ2-1; tentatively, D is TRBD2 (7 bases). The CDR3 extends over 16 amino acids. The V gene's germline CDR1 is SNHLY and CDR2 FYNNEI. Trimming pared 7 bases from V and 0 bases from J, leaving 16 bases between.

This chain uses TRBV29-1 with TRBJ2-7; 7 bases align to TRBD2. Germline CDR1 is SQVTM and CDR2 is ANQGSEA. J was trimmed by 5 bases and V by 6 bases; bases with no gene match: 16. The CDR3 is 15 amino acids. The DNA of the CDR3 is TGCAGCGTCGGGGGGTCCGGGACTACAGATCACGAGCAGTACTTC. It codes for CSVGGSGTTDHEQYF.

This clone occurred a few times. The V and J genes are TRBV4-2 and TRBJ1-6; D may be TRBD1 (5 bases). V lost 1 base and J 5 bases, leaving 9 bases between the germline ends. Per the germline V gene, CDR1 is LGHNA and CDR2 is YNFKEQ. The CDR3 contains 15 residues. The CDR3 DNA sequence: TGTGCCAGCAGCCAAGCTCGGGGCCATAATTCACCCCTCCACTTT. This gives the protein CASSQARGHNSPLHF.